The 3 T cell receptor beta chains in this list originate from one sample, sequenced in a study of T cell changes during pregnancy in multiple sclerosis. Generated by immunoSEQ multiplex PCR, the TCRdb table keeps only in-frame clones and is missing some. The repertoire holds approximately 39,000 clones, with over 80% as singletons. Sequencing used PBMCs (not recorded whether the cells were cultured). The receptors were sampled from a female donor with multiple sclerosis, enrolled in a pregnancy study.

The chain joins TRBV4-2 to TRBJ2-7; the match to TRBD1 covers 7 bases. Germline CDR1 LGHNA, CDR2 YNFKEQ. The V and J ends lost 0 bases and 0 bases, in that order; junction bases with no gene match: 8. This CDR3 is 17 amino acids long. Here the CDR3 reads CASSQELGQADSYEQYF. The CDR3 nucleotides are TGTGCCAGCAGCCAAGAACTCGGACAGGCCGACTCCTACGAGCAGTACTTC.

In its sample, this clone was seen once. The chain employs TRBV5-1 and TRBJ1-2; 8 nucleotides align to TRBD1. The CDR3 totals 15 residues. V trimming: 4 bases; J trimming: 4 bases; junction bases outside the gene matches: 9. Germline V CDR1 and CDR2: SGHRS, YFSETQ. Written as DNA, the CDR3 is TGCGCCAGCAGCCCCAGGCACACAGGGGGCTATGGCTACACCTTC. Protein: CASSPRHTGGYGYTF. The whole variable domain, remainder taken from reference TRBV5-1 and TRBJ1-2, is KAGVTQTPRYLIKTRGQQVTLSCSPISGHRSVSWYQQTPGQGLQFLFEYFSETQRNKGNFPGRFSGRQFSNSRSEMNVSTLELGDSALYLCASSPRHTGGYGYTFGSGTRLTVV.

The chain couples TRBV29-1 to TRBJ2-1; the D is unclear. V dropped 4 bases and J dropped 3 bases, with 10 bases sitting between them. This CDR3 is built from 13 residues. CDR1 is SQVTM, CDR2 ANQGSEA, per germline. CDR3 protein: CSVVNPNYNEQFF. The CDR3 DNA reads TGCAGCGTTGTCAACCCAAACTACAATGAGCAGTTCTTC.